This T cell receptor (beta chain) was documented in a study of identical twins. Findings of the study overall: Excess sharing by twins proved weaker in beta out-of-frame sequences.

Unique molecular identifiers were in the cDNA, with template-switch universal primer binding. TCRdb reprocessed the 5' RACE reads with MiXCR, giving one entry per CDR3 protein. The sample has some 270,000 distinct CDR3 sequences, around 8.8% seen once; the top ten hold less than 4%. The CDR3 has 15 residues. Trimming took 0 bases from V and 8 from J, leaving 16 bases between them. Germline-derived CDR1 and CDR2 are SGHDN and FVKESK. This clonotype appeared many times. Its matching antigen is unknown. This sample was shared with a second study, whose subject was yellow fever vaccine responses in identical twins.

Material: CD8+ T cells sorted from blood. The chain links TRBV14 to TRBJ1-2, with D unresolved. This TCR derives from a woman aged 18-29 years in good health. DNA of the CDR3: TGTGCCAGCAGCCAAGATCGGGCGGCACCTCTGGGCTACACCTTC. This sequence encodes CASSQDRAAPLGYTF.